The source of this T cell receptor (beta chain) is a study of T cells in Graves' hyperthyroidism and ophthalmopathy. Turning to this clonotype: Relative to the germline gene, one junction end is altered; a read error may explain this.

The CDR3 covers 15 residues. Looked up from germline, CDR1 is SGHTA and CDR2 is FQGTGA. Amplification yielded TCR beta CDR3 regions, with RNA transcripts as the source. RT-PCR in the first round (using the HTBI primer set) targeted the TCR CDR3. One entry per CDR3 protein, called by TCRdb with MiXCR from the multiplex PCR reads. The sample includes fewer than 450,000 distinct CDR3 sequences, nearly 15% of them seen just once. The material sequenced was blood. This clonotype was sampled from a woman aged 60-75 years with Graves' ophthalmopathy. The chain links TRBV7-3 to TRBJ2-7, with 11 bases matching TRBD1. Here the CDR3 DNA reads TGTGCCCGCAGCTTAGCCGGGACAGGGGGGTACGAGCAGTGCTTC. Residues: CARSLAGTGGYEQCF.